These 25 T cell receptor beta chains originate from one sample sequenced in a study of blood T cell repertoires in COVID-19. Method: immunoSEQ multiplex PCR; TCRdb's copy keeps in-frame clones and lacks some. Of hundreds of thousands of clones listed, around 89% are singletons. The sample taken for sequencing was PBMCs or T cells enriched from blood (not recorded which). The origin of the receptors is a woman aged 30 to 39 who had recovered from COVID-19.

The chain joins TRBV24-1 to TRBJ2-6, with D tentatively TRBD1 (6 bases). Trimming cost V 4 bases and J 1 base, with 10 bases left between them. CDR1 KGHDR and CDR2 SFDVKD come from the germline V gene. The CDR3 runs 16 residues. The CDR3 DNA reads TGTGCCACCAGTGACCCCACAGGGTCTGGGGCCAACGTCCTGACTTTC. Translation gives CATSDPTGSGANVLTF.

The CDR3 region is CASAPPLAGATGELFF. The CDR3 DNA reads as TGTGCCAGCGCGCCCCCGCTAGCGGGAGCAACCGGGGAGCTGTTTTTT. The J gene is TRBJ2-2, the V gene TRBV9; 10 bases agree with TRBD2. This CDR3 is built from 16 residues. V lost 7 bases to trimming and J lost 5 bases; unmatched junction nucleotides: 11. From germline, CDR1 is SGDLS and CDR2 YYNGEE.

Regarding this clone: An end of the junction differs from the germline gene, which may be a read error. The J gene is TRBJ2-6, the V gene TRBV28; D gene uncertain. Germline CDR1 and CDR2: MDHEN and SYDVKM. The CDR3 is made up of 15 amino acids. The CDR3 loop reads CATSSTESGANVLTF. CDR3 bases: TGTGCCACCAGTTCGACTGAGTCTGGGGCCAACGTCCTGACTTTC.

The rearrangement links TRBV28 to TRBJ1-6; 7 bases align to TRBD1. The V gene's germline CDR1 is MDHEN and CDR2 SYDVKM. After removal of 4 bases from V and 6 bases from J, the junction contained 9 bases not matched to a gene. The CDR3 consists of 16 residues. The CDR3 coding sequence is TGTGCCAGCAGTTCTTTTCCGGGACAGAGTAATTCACCCCTCCACTTT. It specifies CASSSFPGQSNSPLHF.

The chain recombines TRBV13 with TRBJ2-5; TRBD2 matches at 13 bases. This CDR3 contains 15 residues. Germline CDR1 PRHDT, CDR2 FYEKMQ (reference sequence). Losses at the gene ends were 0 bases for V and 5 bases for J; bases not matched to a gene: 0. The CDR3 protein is CASSLGTSGRETQYF. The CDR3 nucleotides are TGTGCCAGCAGCTTAGGGACTAGCGGGAGGGAGACCCAGTACTTC.

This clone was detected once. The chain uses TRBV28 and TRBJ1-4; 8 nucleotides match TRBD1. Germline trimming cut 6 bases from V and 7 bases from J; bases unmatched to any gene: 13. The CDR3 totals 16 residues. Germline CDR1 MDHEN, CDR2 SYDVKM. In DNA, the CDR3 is TGTGCCAGCAGCCTAGGGGGCAGGGGGCGAGGTGAAAAACTGTTTTTT. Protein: CASSLGGRGRGEKLFF.

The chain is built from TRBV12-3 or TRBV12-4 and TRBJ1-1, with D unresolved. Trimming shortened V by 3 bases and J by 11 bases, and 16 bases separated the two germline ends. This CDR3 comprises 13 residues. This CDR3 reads CASSLFEGRGAFF. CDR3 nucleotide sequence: TGTGCCAGCAGTTTGTTCGAGGGAAGAGGGGCTTTCTTT.

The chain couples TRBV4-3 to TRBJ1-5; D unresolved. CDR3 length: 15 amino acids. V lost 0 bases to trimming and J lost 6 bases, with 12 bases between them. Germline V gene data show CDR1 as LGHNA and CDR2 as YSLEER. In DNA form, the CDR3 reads TGCGCCAGCAGCCAAGATGAACAGCTTCGTCAGCCCCAGCATTTT. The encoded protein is CASSQDEQLRQPQHF.

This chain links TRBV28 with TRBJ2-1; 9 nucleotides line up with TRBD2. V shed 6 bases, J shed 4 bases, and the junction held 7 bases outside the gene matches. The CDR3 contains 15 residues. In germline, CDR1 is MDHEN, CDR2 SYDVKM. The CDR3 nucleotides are TGTGCCAGCAGCTCCGGGCTAGCGGGATACAATGAGCAGTTCTTC. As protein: CASSSGLAGYNEQFF.

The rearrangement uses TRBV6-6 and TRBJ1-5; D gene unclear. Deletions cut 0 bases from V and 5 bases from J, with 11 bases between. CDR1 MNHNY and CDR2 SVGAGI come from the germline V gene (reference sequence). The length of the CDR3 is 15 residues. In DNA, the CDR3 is TGTGCCAGCAGTTACTCTGTCTATGTTCATCAGCCCCAGCATTTT. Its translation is CASSYSVYVHQPQHF.

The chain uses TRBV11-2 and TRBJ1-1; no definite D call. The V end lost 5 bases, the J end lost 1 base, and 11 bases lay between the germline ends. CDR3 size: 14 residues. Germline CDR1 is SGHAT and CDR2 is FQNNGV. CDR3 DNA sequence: TGTGCCAGCAGCATTGGAGCGGGGAACACTGAAGCTTTCTTT. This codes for CASSIGAGNTEAFF.

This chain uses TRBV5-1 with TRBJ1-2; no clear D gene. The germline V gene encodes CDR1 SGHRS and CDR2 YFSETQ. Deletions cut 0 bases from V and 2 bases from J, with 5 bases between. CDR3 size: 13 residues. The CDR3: CASSLEQNYGYTF. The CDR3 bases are TGCGCCAGCAGCTTGGAACAGAACTATGGCTACACCTTC.

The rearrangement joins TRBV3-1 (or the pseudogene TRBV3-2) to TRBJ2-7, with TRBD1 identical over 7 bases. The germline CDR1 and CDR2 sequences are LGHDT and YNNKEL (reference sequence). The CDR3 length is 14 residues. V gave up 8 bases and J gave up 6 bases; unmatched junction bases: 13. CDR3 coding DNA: TGTGCCAGCGCGCCGGGACAGATATTCTCCGAGCAGTACTTC. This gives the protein CASAPGQIFSEQYF.

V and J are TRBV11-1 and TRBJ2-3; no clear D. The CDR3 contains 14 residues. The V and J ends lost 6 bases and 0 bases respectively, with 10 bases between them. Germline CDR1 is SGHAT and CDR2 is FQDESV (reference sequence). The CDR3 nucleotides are TGTGCCAGCAGTGGTGGCTTGAGCACAGATACGCAGTATTTT. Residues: CASSGGLSTDTQYF. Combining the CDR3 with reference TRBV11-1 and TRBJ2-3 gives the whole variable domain EAEVAQSPRYKITEKSQAVAFWCDPISGHATLYWYRQILGQGPELLVQFQDESVVDDSQLPKDRFSAERLKGVDSTLKIQPAELGDSAMYLCASSGGLSTDTQYFGPGTRLTVL.

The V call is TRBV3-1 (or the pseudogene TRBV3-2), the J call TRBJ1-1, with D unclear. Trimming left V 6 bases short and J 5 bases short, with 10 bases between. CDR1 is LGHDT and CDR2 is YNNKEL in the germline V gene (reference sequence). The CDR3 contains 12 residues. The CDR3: CASRGVRTEAFF. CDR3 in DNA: TGTGCCAGCAGGGGAGTGCGAACTGAAGCTTTCTTT.

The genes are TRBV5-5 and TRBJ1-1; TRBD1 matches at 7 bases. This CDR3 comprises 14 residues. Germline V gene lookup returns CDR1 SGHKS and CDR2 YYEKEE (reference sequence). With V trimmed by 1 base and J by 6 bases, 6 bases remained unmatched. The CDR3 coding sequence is TGTGCCAGCAGCTTGCAGGGGGGCGAGCCTGAAGCTTTCTTT. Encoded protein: CASSLQGGEPEAFF.

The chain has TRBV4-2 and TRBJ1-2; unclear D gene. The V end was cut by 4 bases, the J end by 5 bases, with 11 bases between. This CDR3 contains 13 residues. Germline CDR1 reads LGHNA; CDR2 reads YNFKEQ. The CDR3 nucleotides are TGTGCCAGCAGCCCCCGAGAGGGATATGGCTACACCTTC. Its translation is CASSPREGYGYTF.

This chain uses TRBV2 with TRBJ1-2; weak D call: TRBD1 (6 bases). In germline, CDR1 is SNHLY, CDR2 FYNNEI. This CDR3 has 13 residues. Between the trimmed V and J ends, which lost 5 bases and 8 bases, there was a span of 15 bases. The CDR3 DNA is TGTGCCAGCAGTTCCCGGGCGGACAGCGGCTACACCTTC. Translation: CASSSRADSGYTF.

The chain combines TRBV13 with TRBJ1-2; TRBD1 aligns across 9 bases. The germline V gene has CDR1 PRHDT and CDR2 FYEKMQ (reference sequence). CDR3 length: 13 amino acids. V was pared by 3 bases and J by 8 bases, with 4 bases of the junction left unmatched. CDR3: CASSLDRGGGYTF. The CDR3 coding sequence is TGTGCCAGCAGCTTGGACAGGGGTGGAGGCTACACCTTC.

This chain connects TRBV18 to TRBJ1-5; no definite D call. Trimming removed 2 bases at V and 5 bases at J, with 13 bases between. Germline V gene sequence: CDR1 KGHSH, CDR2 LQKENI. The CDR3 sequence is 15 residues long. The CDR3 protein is CASSPSRSRDQPQHF. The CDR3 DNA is TGTGCCAGCTCACCATCGAGGTCTCGCGATCAGCCCCAGCATTTT. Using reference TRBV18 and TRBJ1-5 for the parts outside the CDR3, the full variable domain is NAGVMQNPRHLVRRRGQEARLRCSPMKGHSHVYWYRQLPEEGLKFMVYLQKENIIDESGMPKERFSAEFPKEGPSILRIQQVVRGDSAAYFCASSPSRSRDQPQHFGDGTRLSIL.

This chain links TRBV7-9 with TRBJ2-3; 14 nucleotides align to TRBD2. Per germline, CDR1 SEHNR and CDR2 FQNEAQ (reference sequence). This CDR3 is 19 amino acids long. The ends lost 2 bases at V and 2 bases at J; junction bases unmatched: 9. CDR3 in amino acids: CASSLPRLAGGPVTDTQYF. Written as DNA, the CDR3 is TGTGCCAGCAGCTTACCCCGACTAGCGGGAGGGCCCGTCACAGATACGCAGTATTTT.

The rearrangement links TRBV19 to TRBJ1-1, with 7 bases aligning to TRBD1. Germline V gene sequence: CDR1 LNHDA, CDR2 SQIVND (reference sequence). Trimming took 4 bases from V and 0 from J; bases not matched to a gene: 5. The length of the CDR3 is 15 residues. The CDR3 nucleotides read TGTGCCAGTAGTAGACAGGGCCCGATGAACACTGAAGCTTTCTTT. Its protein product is CASSRQGPMNTEAFF.

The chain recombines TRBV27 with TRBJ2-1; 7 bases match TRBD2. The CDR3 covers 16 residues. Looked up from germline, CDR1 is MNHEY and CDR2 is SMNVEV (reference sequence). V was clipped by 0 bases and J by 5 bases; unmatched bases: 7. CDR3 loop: CASSLSGGSFHNEQFF. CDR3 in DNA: TGTGCCAGCAGTTTATCGGGCGGGAGCTTCCACAATGAGCAGTTCTTC.

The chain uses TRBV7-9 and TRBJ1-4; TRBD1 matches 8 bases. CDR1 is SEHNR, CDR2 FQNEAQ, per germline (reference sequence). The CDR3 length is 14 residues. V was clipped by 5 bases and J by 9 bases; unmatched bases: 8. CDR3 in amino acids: CASSRTGGDQKLFF. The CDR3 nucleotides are TGTGCCAGCAGCCGTACAGGGGGGGATCAAAAACTGTTTTTT.

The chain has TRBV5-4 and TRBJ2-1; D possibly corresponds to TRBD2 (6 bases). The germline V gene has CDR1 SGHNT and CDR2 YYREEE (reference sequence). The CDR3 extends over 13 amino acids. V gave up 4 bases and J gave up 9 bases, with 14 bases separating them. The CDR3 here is CASSVELAGEQFF. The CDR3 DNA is TGTGCCAGCAGCGTAGAACTAGCTGGTGAGCAGTTCTTC.